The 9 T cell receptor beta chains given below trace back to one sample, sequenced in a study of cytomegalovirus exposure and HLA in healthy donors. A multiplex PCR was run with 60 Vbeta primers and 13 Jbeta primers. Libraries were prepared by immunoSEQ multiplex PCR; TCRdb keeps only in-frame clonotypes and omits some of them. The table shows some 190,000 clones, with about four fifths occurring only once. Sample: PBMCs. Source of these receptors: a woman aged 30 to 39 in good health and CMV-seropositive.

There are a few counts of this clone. The CDR3 sequence is CASSLAGAGTSEFF. The CDR3 DNA reads TGTGCCAGCAGCTTAGCGGGGGCCGGGACTAGTGAGTTCTTC. The rearrangement uses TRBV7-9 and TRBJ2-1, with TRBD2 identical over 8 bases. The germline V gene has CDR1 SEHNR and CDR2 FQNEAQ (reference sequence). V shed 0 bases and J 14 bases; nucleotides not matched to a gene: 9. This CDR3 has 14 amino acids. Full variable domain (missing parts from reference TRBV7-9 and TRBJ2-1): DTGVSQNPRHKITKRGQNVTFRCDPISEHNRLYWYRQTLGQGPEFLTYFQNEAQLEKSRLLSDRFSAERPKGSFSTLEIQRTEQGDSAMYLCASSLAGAGTSEFFGPGTRLTVL.

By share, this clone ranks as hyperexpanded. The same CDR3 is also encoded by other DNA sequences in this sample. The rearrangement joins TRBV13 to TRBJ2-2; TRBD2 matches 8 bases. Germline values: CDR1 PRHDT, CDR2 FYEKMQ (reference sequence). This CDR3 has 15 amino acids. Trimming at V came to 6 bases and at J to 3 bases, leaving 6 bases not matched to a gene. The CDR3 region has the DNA TGTGCCAGCAGTCTCCCAGCGGGGGACACCGGGGAGCTGTTTTTT. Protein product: CASSLPAGDTGELFF.

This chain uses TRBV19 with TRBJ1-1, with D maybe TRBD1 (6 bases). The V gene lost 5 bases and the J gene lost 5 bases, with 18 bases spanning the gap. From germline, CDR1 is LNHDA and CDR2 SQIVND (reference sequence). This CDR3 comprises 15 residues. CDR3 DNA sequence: TGTGCCAGTAGTCTCTCGGCAGGGGAATTTACTGAAGCTTTCTTT. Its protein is CASSLSAGEFTEAFF.

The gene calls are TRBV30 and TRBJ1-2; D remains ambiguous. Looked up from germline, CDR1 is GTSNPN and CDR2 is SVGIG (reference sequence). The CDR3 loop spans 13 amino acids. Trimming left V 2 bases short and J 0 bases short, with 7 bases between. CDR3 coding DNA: TGTGCCTGGAGTTCTAAAGCTAACTATGGCTACACCTTC. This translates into CAWSSKANYGYTF. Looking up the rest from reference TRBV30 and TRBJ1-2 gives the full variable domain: SQTIHQWPATLVQPVGSPLSLECTVEGTSNPNLYWYRQAAGRGLQLLFYSVGIGQISSEVPQNLSASRPQDRQFILSSKKLLLSDSGFYLCAWSSKANYGYTFGSGTRLTVV.

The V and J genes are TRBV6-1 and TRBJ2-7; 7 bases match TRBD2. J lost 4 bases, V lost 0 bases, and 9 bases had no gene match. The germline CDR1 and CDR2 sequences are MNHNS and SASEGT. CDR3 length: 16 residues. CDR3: CASSEASGTTDYEQYF. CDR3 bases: TGTGCCAGCAGTGAAGCCTCCGGGACTACGGATTACGAGCAGTACTTC.

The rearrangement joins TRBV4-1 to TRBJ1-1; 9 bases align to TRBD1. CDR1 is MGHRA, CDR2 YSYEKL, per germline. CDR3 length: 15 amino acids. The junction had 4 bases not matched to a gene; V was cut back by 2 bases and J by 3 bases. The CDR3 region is CASSQPDRGDTEAFF. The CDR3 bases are TGCGCCAGCAGCCAACCCGACAGGGGGGACACTGAAGCTTTCTTT.

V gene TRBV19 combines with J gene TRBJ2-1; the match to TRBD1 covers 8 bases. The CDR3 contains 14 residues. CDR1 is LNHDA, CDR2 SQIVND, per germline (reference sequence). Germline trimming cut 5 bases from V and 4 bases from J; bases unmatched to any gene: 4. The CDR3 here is CASSPGQDYNEQFF. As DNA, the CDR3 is TGTGCCAGTAGTCCGGGACAGGATTACAATGAGCAGTTCTTC.

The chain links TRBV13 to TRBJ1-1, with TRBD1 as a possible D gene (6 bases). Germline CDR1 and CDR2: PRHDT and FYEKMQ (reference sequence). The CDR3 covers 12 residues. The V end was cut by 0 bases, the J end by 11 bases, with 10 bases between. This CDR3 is CASSLGGGLAFF. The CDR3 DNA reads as TGTGCCAGCAGCTTAGGCGGGGGGCTGGCTTTCTTT.

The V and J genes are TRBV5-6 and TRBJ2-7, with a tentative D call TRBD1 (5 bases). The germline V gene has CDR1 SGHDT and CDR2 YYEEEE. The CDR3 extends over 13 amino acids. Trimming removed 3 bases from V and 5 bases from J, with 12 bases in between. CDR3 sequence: CASSSPKGHEQYF. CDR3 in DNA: TGTGCCAGCAGCTCACCGAAGGGGCACGAGCAGTACTTC.